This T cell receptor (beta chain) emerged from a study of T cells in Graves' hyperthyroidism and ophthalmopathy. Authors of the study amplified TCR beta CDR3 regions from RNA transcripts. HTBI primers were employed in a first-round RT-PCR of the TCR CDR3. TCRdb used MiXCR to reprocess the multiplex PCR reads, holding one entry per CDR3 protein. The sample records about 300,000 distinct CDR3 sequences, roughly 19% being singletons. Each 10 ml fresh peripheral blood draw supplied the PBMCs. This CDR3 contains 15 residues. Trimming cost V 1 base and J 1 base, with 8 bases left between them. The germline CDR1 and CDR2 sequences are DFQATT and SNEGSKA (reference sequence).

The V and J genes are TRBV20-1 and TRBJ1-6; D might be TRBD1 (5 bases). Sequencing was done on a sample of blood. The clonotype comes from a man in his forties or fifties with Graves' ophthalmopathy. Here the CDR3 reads CSARVPGSYNSPLHF. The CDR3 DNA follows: TGCAGTGCTAGAGTGCCAGGGTCCTATAATTCACCCCTCCACTTT.